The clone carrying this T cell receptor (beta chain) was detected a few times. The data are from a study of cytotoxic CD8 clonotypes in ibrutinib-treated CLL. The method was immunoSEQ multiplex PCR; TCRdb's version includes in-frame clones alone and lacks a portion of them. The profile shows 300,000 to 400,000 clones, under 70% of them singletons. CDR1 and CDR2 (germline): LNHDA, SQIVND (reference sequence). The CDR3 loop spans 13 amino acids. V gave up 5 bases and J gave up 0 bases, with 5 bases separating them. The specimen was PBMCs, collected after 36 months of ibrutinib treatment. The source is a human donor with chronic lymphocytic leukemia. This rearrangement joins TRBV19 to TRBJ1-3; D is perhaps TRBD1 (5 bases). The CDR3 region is CASSQGSGNTIYF. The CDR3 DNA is TGTGCCAGTAGTCAGGGCTCTGGAAACACCATATATTTT.